A single sample is the source of the 18 T cell receptor beta chains below, sequenced in a study of blood T cell repertoires in COVID-19. Generated by immunoSEQ multiplex PCR, the TCRdb table keeps only in-frame clones and is missing some. This table holds 95,000 to 150,000 clones, around 86% found once. Specimen: peripheral blood. The receptors come from a man aged 35 to 55 with acute or convalescent COVID-19.

This chain links TRBV5-4 with TRBJ1-2, with 7 bases aligning to TRBD1. CDR3 length: 16 amino acids. The germline gives CDR1 SGHNT, CDR2 YYREEE (reference sequence). Unmatched junction bases numbered 9, after V lost 4 bases and J lost 0 bases. CDR3 nucleotide sequence: TGTGCCAGCAGCCCCCAGTGGACAGGAGCTAACTATGGCTACACCTTC. Its translation is CASSPQWTGANYGYTF.

The chain links TRBV6-6 to TRBJ2-1, with D tentatively TRBD2 (6 bases). The CDR3 covers 15 residues. Germline assignment: CDR1 MNHNY and CDR2 SVGAGI (reference sequence). With 2 bases removed from V and 7 bases from J, the gap between germline ends came to 15 bases. DNA for the CDR3: TGTGCCAGCAGTTACCCCATCGACGGGGGAAATGAGCAGTTCTTC. Its protein product is CASSYPIDGGNEQFF.

This chain links TRBV9 with TRBJ2-3, with D maybe TRBD2 (6 bases). CDR1 and CDR2 (germline): SGDLS, YYNGEE. This CDR3 comprises 17 residues. Trimming took off 0 bases at V and 2 bases at J, with 16 bases between the two ends. CDR3 in DNA: TGTGCCAGCAGCGTAGACCCTCCGGGACTTATCACAGATACGCAGTATTTT. Translated, it gives CASSVDPPGLITDTQYF.

The chain carries TRBV24-1 and TRBJ2-1; perhaps TRBD1 as D (6 bases). V dropped 9 bases and J dropped 3 bases, with 11 bases sitting between them. CDR3 size: 13 residues. Looked up from germline, CDR1 is KGHDR and CDR2 is SFDVKD. CDR3 coding DNA: TGTGCCACCTCCGGGACAAACTACAATGAGCAGTTCTTC. As protein: CATSGTNYNEQFF.

The V call is TRBV19, the J call TRBJ2-3, with 8 bases matching TRBD2. This CDR3 has 16 residues. With 3 bases clipped from V and 5 bases from J, the junction kept 10 bases outside the gene matches. Germline lookup yields CDR1 LNHDA and CDR2 SQIVND (reference sequence). CDR3 DNA: TGTGCCAGTAGTATGCAAACAGCGGGAGTTGTAGATACGCAGTATTTT. Its protein is CASSMQTAGVVDTQYF.

In nucleotides, the CDR3 is TGTGCCAGCAGCGTAGGTTGGGGGCGGAATGAAAAACTGTTTTTT. It translates to CASSVGWGRNEKLFF. J is TRBJ1-4 and V is TRBV9; D is possibly TRBD1 (6 bases). The CDR3 extends over 15 amino acids. CDR1 SGDLS and CDR2 YYNGEE come from the germline V gene. The ends were cut back, 0 bases at V and 5 bases at J, with 11 bases in the middle. The full variable domain, completed using reference TRBV9 and TRBJ1-4, is DSGVTQTPKHLITATGQRVTLRCSPRSGDLSVYWYQQSLDQGLQFLIQYYNGEERAKGNILERFSAQQFPDLHSELNLSSLELGDSALYFCASSVGWGRNEKLFFGSGTQLSVL.

In this sample, this clone turned up once. The J gene is TRBJ2-7, the V gene TRBV27; 9 nucleotides line up with TRBD1. Germline CDR1 and CDR2: MNHEY and SMNVEV (reference sequence). Germline trimming cut 7 bases from V and 3 bases from J; bases unmatched to any gene: 10. This CDR3 comprises 15 residues. CDR3 loop: CASIPRWDRVYEQYF. CDR3 bases: TGTGCCAGCATCCCGAGGTGGGACAGGGTCTACGAGCAGTACTTC.

J is TRBJ2-4 and V is TRBV6-5; 10 nucleotides align to TRBD1. Germline V CDR1 and CDR2: MNHEY, SVGAGI. V was clipped by 6 bases and J by 3 bases; unmatched bases: 2. The CDR3 spans 14 residues. The CDR3: CASRGQGNKNIQYF. CDR3 sequence (DNA): TGTGCCAGCAGGGGACAGGGGAACAAAAACATTCAGTACTTC.

This chain uses TRBV2 with TRBJ1-1; perhaps TRBD1 as D (6 bases). CDR1 is SNHLY, CDR2 FYNNEI, per germline. CDR3 size: 16 residues. The V gene lost 1 base and the J gene lost 4 bases, with 16 bases spanning the gap. The CDR3: CASSEGPRGGPTEAFF. The CDR3, as DNA: TGTGCCAGCAGTGAAGGGCCGCGCGGGGGCCCCACTGAAGCTTTCTTT. Variable domain in full (rest from reference TRBV2 and TRBJ1-1): EPEVTQTPSHQVTQMGQEVILRCVPISNHLYFYWYRQILGQKVEFLVSFYNNEISEKSEIFDDQFSVERPDGSNFTLKIRSTKLEDSAMYFCASSEGPRGGPTEAFFGQGTRLTVV.

The chain links TRBV6-1 to TRBJ2-3, with D hard to call. The germline V gene has CDR1 MNHNS and CDR2 SASEGT. V lost 3 bases and J 2 bases, leaving 6 bases between the germline ends. This CDR3 comprises 13 residues. The CDR3 is CASSDSNTDTQYF. CDR3 sequence (DNA): TGTGCCAGCAGTGATTCAAACACAGATACGCAGTATTTT.

The DNA of the CDR3 is TGTGCCAGCAGCCAAGGTTCGGGCGGGGGTGCCACAGATACGCAGTATTTT. This gives the protein CASSQGSGGGATDTQYF. This chain joins TRBV3-1 (or the pseudogene TRBV3-2) and TRBJ2-3, with TRBD2 identical over 7 bases. J gave up 2 bases and V 1 base, and 9 bases lay outside the gene matches. The CDR3 has 17 amino acids. The germline V gene has CDR1 LGHDT and CDR2 YNNKEL (reference sequence).

The chain uses TRBV7-2 and TRBJ2-2; D unclear. V dropped 2 bases and J dropped 2 bases, with 9 bases sitting between them. In germline, CDR1 is SGHTA, CDR2 FQGNSA. This CDR3 has 15 residues. Written as DNA, the CDR3 is TGTGCCAGCAGCTTAAAGTCTAGTAACACCGGGGAGCTGTTTTTT. Its translation: CASSLKSSNTGELFF.

The chain is built from TRBV27 and TRBJ1-5; 10 nucleotides match TRBD1. The V segment lost 6 bases and the J segment 1 base; nucleotides outside the gene matches: 6. The CDR3 runs to 16 residues. CDR1 is MNHEY and CDR2 is SMNVEV in the germline V gene (reference sequence). The CDR3 is CASRERTGGSNQPQHF. CDR3 DNA sequence: TGTGCCAGCAGAGAACGGACAGGGGGAAGCAATCAGCCCCAGCATTTT.

The sample holds one count of this clone. V gene TRBV11-2 combines with J gene TRBJ2-5; TRBD2 matches at 11 bases. There are 15 residues in the CDR3. Germline V lookup: CDR1 SGHAT, CDR2 FQNNGV. The V gene end was trimmed by 3 bases and the J gene end by 1 base; junction bases not matched to a gene: 1. CDR3 in DNA: TGTGCCAGCAGCTTCGGGACTAGCGGCCAAGAGACCCAGTACTTC. It yields the protein CASSFGTSGQETQYF.

This clone was found many times. The chain carries TRBV7-8 and TRBJ1-2; 8 bases are shared with TRBD1. Germline assignment: CDR1 SGHVS and CDR2 FQNEAQ. CDR3 length: 16 residues. Trimming took 3 bases from V and 6 from J; bases not matched to a gene: 12. The CDR3 region has the DNA TGTGCCAGCAGCTTGGCGATCGGTGACAGGGGAGATGGCTACACCTTC. Protein: CASSLAIGDRGDGYTF.

The gene calls are TRBV5-8 and TRBJ1-5, with D perhaps TRBD1 (6 bases). The CDR3 loop spans 15 amino acids. The V and J ends lost 4 bases and 1 base respectively, with 12 bases between them. CDR1 and CDR2 (germline): SGHTS, YDEGEE. The CDR3: CASSPGQLSNQPQHF. Here the CDR3 DNA reads TGTGCCAGCAGCCCCGGACAGTTAAGCAATCAGCCCCAGCATTTT.

The chain is built from TRBV6-5 and TRBJ1-3, with no clear D. Trimming cost V 5 bases and J 0 bases, with 11 bases left between them. Germline values: CDR1 MNHEY, CDR2 SVGAGI. The CDR3 sequence is 15 residues long. DNA for the CDR3: TGTGCCAGCAGTACCAGCCGGGGCTCTGGAAACACCATATATTTT. Protein: CASSTSRGSGNTIYF.

This clone showed up just a few times. The CDR3 spells CASSPDGGYTEAFF. DNA for the CDR3: TGTGCCAGCAGCCCTGACGGGGGTTATACTGAAGCTTTCTTT. The V gene is TRBV7-6, the J gene TRBJ1-1, with D possibly TRBD1 on 5 matching bases. CDR1 is SGHVS, CDR2 FNYEAQ, per germline. Trimming cost V 5 bases and J 5 bases, with 15 bases left between them. This CDR3 spans 14 amino acids.